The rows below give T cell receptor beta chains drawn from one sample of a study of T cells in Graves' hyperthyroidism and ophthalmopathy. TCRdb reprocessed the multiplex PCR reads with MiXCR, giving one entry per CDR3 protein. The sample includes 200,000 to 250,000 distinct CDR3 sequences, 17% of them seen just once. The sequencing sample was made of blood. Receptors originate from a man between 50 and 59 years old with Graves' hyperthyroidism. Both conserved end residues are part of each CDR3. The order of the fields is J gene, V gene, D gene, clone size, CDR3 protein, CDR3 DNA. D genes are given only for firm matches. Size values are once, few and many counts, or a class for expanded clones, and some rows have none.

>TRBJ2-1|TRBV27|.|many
CASSLLGIYNEQFF
TGTGCCAGCAGTTTACTTGGGATCTACAATGAGCAGTTCTTC
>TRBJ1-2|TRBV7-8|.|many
CASSPQRPPFNYGYTF
TGTGCCAGCAGCCCTCAACGACCGCCTTTTAACTATGGCTACACCTTC
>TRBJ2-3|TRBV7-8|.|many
CASSLVGRVDTQYF
TGTGCCAGCAGCTTAGTAGGCAGGGTAGATACGCAGTATTTT
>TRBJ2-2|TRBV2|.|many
CASRGEIYTGELFF
TGTGCCAGCAGAGGGGAGATATACACCGGGGAGCTGTTTTTT
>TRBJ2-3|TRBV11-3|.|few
CASSDLTDTQYF
TGTGCCAGCAGCGATCTCACAGATACGCAGTATTTT
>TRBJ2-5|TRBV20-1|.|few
CSAVLGQKETQYF
TGCAGTGCTGTTTTGGGACAAAAAGAGACCCAGTACTTC
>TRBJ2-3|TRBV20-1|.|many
CSAPGSQAADTQYF
TGCAGTGCCCCCGGGTCCCAAGCCGCAGATACGCAGTATTTT
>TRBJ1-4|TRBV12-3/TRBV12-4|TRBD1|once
CASSNRGSSEKLFF
TGTGCCAGCAGCAACAGGGGGTCAAGTGAAAAACTGTTTTTT
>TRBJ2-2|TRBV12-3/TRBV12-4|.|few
CASSSVGRELFF
TGTGCCAGCAGTTCAGTGGGTAGGGAGCTGTTTTTT
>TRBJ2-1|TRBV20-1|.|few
CSAAGHEQFF
TGCAGTGCCGCCGGCCATGAGCAGTTCTTC
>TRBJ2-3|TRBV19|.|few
CASTPTGSTDTQYF
TGTGCCAGTACTCCTACAGGGAGCACAGATACGCAGTATTTT
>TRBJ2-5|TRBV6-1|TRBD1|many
CASSPQGQGGWETQYF
TGTGCCAGCAGTCCCCAAGGACAGGGGGGATGGGAGACCCAGTACTTC
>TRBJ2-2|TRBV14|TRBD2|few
CASSILADTGELFF
TGTGCCAGCAGCATCCTAGCGGACACCGGGGAGCTGTTTTTT
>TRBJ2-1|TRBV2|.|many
CASSPTTTDFNYNEQFF
TGTGCCAGCAGTCCAACCACCACAGATTTCAATTACAATGAGCAGTTCTTC
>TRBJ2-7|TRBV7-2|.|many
CASSLDLGAAGLHYEQYF
TGTGCCAGCAGCTTAGACTTGGGGGCGGCGGGACTCCACTACGAGCAGTACTTC
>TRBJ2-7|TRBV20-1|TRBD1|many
CSASRLRQGFYEQYF
TGCAGTGCCTCTCGGTTACGACAGGGGTTCTACGAGCAGTACTTC
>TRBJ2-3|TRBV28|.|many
CASTRTSTDTQYF
TGTGCCAGCACCAGGACTAGCACAGATACGCAGTATTTT
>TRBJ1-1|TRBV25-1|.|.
CASSEWGGTEAFF
TGTGCCAGCAGTGAATGGGGTGGCACTGAAGCTTTCTTT
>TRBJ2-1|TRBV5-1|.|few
CASSPRDTSYNEQFF
TGCGCCAGCAGCCCGAGGGACACTTCATACAATGAGCAGTTCTTC
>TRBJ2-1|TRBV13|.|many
CASSLAVGVNEQFF
TGTGCCAGCAGCTTAGCAGTAGGGGTCAATGAGCAGTTCTTC
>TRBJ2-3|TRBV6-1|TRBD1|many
CASKTGLTDTQYF
TGTGCCAGCAAGACAGGGCTTACAGATACGCAGTATTTT
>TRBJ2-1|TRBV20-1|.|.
CSAGPLLLSSYNEQFF
TGCAGTGCCGGACCCCTTCTTTTAAGCTCCTACAATGAGCAGTTCTTC
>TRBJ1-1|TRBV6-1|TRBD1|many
CASSWDRHTEAFF
TGTGCCAGCAGTTGGGACAGGCACACTGAAGCTTTCTTT
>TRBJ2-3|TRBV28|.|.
CASSRDTELFDTYYF
TGTGCCAGCAGCCGTGACACGGAACTCTTTGATACGTATTATTTT
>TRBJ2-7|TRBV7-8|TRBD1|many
CASSLDRGHYEQYF
TGTGCCAGCAGCTTAGACAGGGGGCACTACGAGCAGTACTTC
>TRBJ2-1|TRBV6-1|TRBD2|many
CASSERLAEWYEQFF
TGTGCCAGCAGTGAAAGGCTAGCGGAGTGGTATGAGCAGTTCTTC
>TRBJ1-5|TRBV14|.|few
CASSQGEDQPQHF
TGTGCCAGCAGCCAAGGGGAAGATCAGCCCCAGCATTTT
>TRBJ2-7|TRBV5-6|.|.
CASSRGGSHEQYF
TGTGCCAGCAGCAGAGGGGGGTCCCACGAGCAGTACTTC
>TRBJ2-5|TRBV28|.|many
CASSPLWFQETQYF
TGTGCCAGCAGTCCTCTCTGGTTCCAAGAGACCCAGTACTTC
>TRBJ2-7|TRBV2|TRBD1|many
CASSTGTAREQYF
TGTGCCAGCAGTACCGGGACAGCAAGGGAGCAGTACTTC
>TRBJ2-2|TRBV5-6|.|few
CASSRTVNTGELFF
TGTGCCAGCAGCAGGACAGTAAACACCGGGGAGCTGTTTTTT
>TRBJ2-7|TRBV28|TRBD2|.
CASSPWTSGSRQYF
TGTGCCAGCAGTCCCTGGACTAGCGGGAGTAGGCAGTACTTC
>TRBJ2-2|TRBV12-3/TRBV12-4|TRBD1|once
CASSSAGGHTGELFF
TGTGCCAGCAGTTCGGCAGGGGGACACACCGGGGAGCTGTTTTTT
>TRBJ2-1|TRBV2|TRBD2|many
CASSDPSGSSYNEQFF
TGTGCCAGCAGTGACCCTAGCGGGAGCTCCTACAATGAGCAGTTCTTC
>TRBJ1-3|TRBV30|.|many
CAWRPAGYGNTIYF
TGTGCCTGGAGGCCGGCCGGCTATGGAAACACCATATATTTT
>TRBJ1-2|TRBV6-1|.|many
CATIQGRTNYGYTF
TGTGCCACCATCCAGGGCAGGACTAACTATGGCTACACCTTC
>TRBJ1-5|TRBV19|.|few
CASSTTDGLSNQPQHF
TGTGCCAGTAGTACCACCGATGGGCTCAGCAATCAGCCCCAGCATTTT
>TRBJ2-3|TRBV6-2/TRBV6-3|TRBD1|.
CASRGTGFGTDTQYF
TGTGCCAGCAGAGGGACAGGGTTTGGCACAGATACGCAGTATTTT
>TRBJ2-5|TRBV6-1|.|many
CASSEAFDIRETQYF
TGTGCCAGCAGTGAGGCCTTCGACATTCGAGAGACCCAGTACTTC
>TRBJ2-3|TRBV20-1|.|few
CSAILVSSDTQYF
TGCAGTGCTATCCTAGTCTCGTCAGATACGCAGTATTTT
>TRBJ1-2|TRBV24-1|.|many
CATSDFSPGIDDYGYTF
TGTGCCACCAGTGATTTTAGTCCGGGAATTGACGACTATGGCTACACCTTC
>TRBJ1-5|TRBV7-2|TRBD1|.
CASSTSGGRNQPQHF
TGTGCCAGCAGTACTTCAGGGGGCCGTAATCAGCCCCAGCATTTT
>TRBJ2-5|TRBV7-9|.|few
CASEDGQETQYF
TGTGCCAGCGAGGACGGACAAGAGACCCAGTACTTC
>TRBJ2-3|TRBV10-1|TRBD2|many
CASGSGRGGDTQYF
TGCGCCAGCGGTAGCGGGAGAGGGGGGGATACGCAGTATTTT
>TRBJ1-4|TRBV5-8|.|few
CASSLGRQINEKLFF
TGTGCCAGCAGCTTGGGAAGACAGATTAATGAAAAACTGTTTTTT
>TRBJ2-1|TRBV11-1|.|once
CASTEDNPKYNEQFF
TGTGCCAGCACCGAGGACAATCCAAAGTACAATGAGCAGTTCTTC
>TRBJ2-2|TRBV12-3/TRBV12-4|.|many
CASSLGRAANTGELFF
TGTGCCAGCAGTTTAGGGCGGGCAGCGAACACCGGGGAGCTGTTTTTT
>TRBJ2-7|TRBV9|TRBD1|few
CASSVETGSYEQYF
TGTGCCAGCAGCGTAGAGACAGGGTCCTACGAGCAGTACTTC
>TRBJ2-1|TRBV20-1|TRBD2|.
CGATSVVYNEQFF
TGCGGTGCCACTAGCGTGGTCTACAATGAGCAGTTCTTC
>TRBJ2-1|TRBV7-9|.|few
CASSLAGSYNEQFF
TGTGCCAGCAGTTTAGCAGGGTCCTACAATGAGCAGTTCTTC
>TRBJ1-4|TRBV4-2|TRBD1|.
CASSQVGQGTGKLFF
TGTGCCAGCAGCCAAGTAGGACAGGGAACTGGAAAACTGTTTTTT
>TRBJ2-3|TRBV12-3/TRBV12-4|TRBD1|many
CASSSTGGTDTQYF
TGTGCCAGCAGTTCGACAGGGGGCACAGATACGCAGTATTTT
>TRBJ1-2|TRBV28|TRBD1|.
CASSSPGTGSINYGYTF
TGTGCCAGCAGTTCTCCTGGGACAGGGTCCATTAACTATGGCTACACCTTC
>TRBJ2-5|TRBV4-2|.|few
CASSPTRIETQYF
TGTGCCAGCAGCCCGACTAGAATCGAGACCCAGTACTTC
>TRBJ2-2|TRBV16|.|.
CASSHARPKANTGELFF
TGTGCCAGCAGCCACGCTAGACCTAAAGCAAACACCGGGGAGCTGTTTTTT
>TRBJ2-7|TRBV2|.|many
CASSGSGYEQYF
TGTGCCAGCAGTGGTAGCGGCTACGAGCAGTACTTC
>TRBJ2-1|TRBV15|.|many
CATSRDVGAHNEQFF
TGTGCCACCAGCAGAGATGTGGGGGCGCACAATGAGCAGTTCTTC